The clone carrying this T cell receptor beta chain came up a few times. As yet, its antigen is unknown. This sample stems from a study of CD8+ T cells in alopecia areata. Findings and limits, study-wide: Scalp lesions, especially in alopecia totalis/universalis, had higher clonality than normal scalp.

TCR sequencing used cDNA made by reverse transcription of extracted RNA. The method was immunoSEQ multiplex PCR; TCRdb's version includes in-frame clones alone and lacks a portion of them. The sample has about 190,000 clones; approximately 56% are singletons. Described treatment: oral pan-JAK inhibitor, 5-10 mg twice daily. Starting from PBMCs, sorting isolated CD4+ and CD8+ T cells. Germline assignment: CDR1 SGHAT and CDR2 FQDESV (reference sequence). CDR3 length: 15 amino acids. Trimming took off 4 bases at V and 6 bases at J, with 15 bases between the two ends. This material consisted of CD4+ T cells sorted from blood, taken at week 4, from a patient treated with tofacitinib. The chain is built from TRBV11-1 and TRBJ1-4, with a weak D call TRBD1 (5 bases). The receptor was derived from a human donor with alopecia areata. CDR3 bases: TGTGCCAGCAGCTCACAACAGGACCCGGATGAAAAACTGTTTTTT. Its translation: CASSSQQDPDEKLFF. Variable domain in full (rest from reference TRBV11-1 and TRBJ1-4): EAEVAQSPRYKITEKSQAVAFWCDPISGHATLYWYRQILGQGPELLVQFQDESVVDDSQLPKDRFSAERLKGVDSTLKIQPAELGDSAMYLCASSSQQDPDEKLFFGSGTQLSVL.